The sequence of this T cell receptor (beta chain) was determined in a study of response to subunit inactivated influenza vaccine. This clonotype was counted at least ten times. The target antigen is unknown. TCRdb redid the calling of the RT-PCR reads with MiXCR, one entry per CDR3 protein. The table has about half a million distinct CDR3 sequences, less than 8% seen once. CDR1 is DFQATT and CDR2 is SNEGSKA in the germline V gene (reference sequence). Unmatched junction bases numbered 8, after V lost 0 bases and J lost 5 bases. This CDR3 is 17 amino acids long. Points from the study as a whole: Every seasonal influenza vaccination brings in few new T cells, the authors suggested.

This sequence joins TRBV20-1 and TRBJ2-1; 12 nucleotides line up with TRBD2. The receptor was isolated from a man aged 45 to 70 who received an inactivated influenza vaccine. The source material was PBMCs from blood, sampled roughly 24 months after vaccination. This chain's CDR3 is CSARDPGLAGLDNEQFF. DNA for the CDR3: TGCAGTGCTAGAGACCCTGGACTAGCGGGATTAGACAATGAGCAGTTCTTC.